The clone carrying this T cell receptor (beta chain) has just a few counts. No antigen is known for it. These data come from a study of radiotherapy plus CTLA-4 blockade in lung cancer. Findings and limits, study-wide: In blood, tumor-derived TCR clones expanded after radiotherapy plus ipilimumab. Early blood T cell clone dynamics reportedly forecast response best, with interferon-beta.

Generated by immunoSEQ multiplex PCR, the TCRdb table keeps only in-frame clones and is missing some. The repertoire holds roughly 58,000 clones, approximately 84% seen once, with 6% to 7% in the top ten. Germline V gives CDR1 SGHTA, CDR2 FQGNSA. V was pared by 1 base and J by 8 bases, with 12 bases of the junction left unmatched. This CDR3 comprises 17 residues. The sequence derives from a human donor with non-small cell lung cancer whose response to radiotherapy plus ipilimumab could not be evaluated. The chain carries TRBV7-2 and TRBJ1-4, with 8 bases lining up with TRBD1. Sequencing was performed on peripheral blood, taken from a patient treated with radiotherapy plus ipilimumab. For the CDR3, the DNA is TGTGCCAGCAGCTTAGGACCCCCCGGACAGGGAGCCGAAAAACTGTTTTTT. It is translated as CASSLGPPGQGAEKLFF. The full variable domain, in which reference TRBV7-2 and TRBJ1-4 provide the parts outside the CDR3, is GAGVSQSPSNKVTEKGKDVELRCDPISGHTALYWYRQSLGQGLEFLIYFQGNSAPDKSGLPSDRFSAERTGGSVSTLTIQRTQQEDSAVYLCASSLGPPGQGAEKLFFGSGTQLSVL.